This is a list of T cell receptor beta chains from one sample in a study of blood T cell repertoires in COVID-19. Clones were read by immunoSEQ multiplex PCR, and TCRdb kept only the in-frame ones, dropping some. The profile shows over 130,000 clones, roughly 85% of them singletons. Sequenced sample: peripheral blood. Every receptor here comes from a man in his sixties or seventies with acute or convalescent COVID-19. CDR3s include the opening cysteine and the closing phenylalanine or tryptophan. D genes are given only for firm matches. Only part of the rows carry a size: once, few, many, or a class if the clone is expanded.

D gene	J gene	V gene	clone size	CDR3 DNA	CDR3 protein
NA	TRBJ2-7	TRBV11-2	NA	TGTGCCAGCAGCTTAGTAATCGAGCAGTACTTC	CASSLVIEQYF
TRBD1	TRBJ1-5	TRBV7-2	NA	TGTGCCACGGGACAGCCCAATCAGCCCCAGCATTTT	CATGQPNQPQHF
NA	TRBJ1-3	TRBV5-1	NA	TGCGCCAGCCGTCGAGACTTCAGCTCTGGAAACACCATATATTTT	CASRRDFSSGNTIYF
NA	TRBJ1-4	TRBV7-2	NA	TGTGCCAGCAGCTTAACACAGGATAATGAAAAACTGTTTTTT	CASSLTQDNEKLFF
TRBD1	TRBJ2-1	TRBV7-3	NA	TGTGCCAGCGGACAGGGACCAAACAATGAGCAGTTCTTC	CASGQGPNNEQFF
NA	TRBJ2-7	TRBV27	NA	TGTGCCAGCAGTTTACGGGAGAGCGCCTACGAGCAGTACTTC	CASSLRESAYEQYF
TRBD2	TRBJ2-7	TRBV7-9	NA	TGTGCCAGCAGCTCTATCCGGGGACTAGTGATCTACGAGCAGTACTTC	CASSSIRGLVIYEQYF
NA	TRBJ2-5	TRBV4-1	NA	TGCGCCAGCAGCCAAGTAGCGACGTTTAAGACCCAGTACTTC	CASSQVATFKTQYF
TRBD1	TRBJ1-2	TRBV29-1	NA	TGCAGCGTTGTAGGGGGCACTCTTTATGGCTACACCTTC	CSVVGGTLYGYTF
TRBD1	TRBJ1-6	TRBV6-5	NA	TGTGCCAGCATCGGACAGGGTAATTCACCCCTCCACTTT	CASIGQGNSPLHF
NA	TRBJ2-5	TRBV11-2	NA	TGTGCCAGCAGCTTAGATAAGGGGAGGTGGGAGACCCAGTACTTC	CASSLDKGRWETQYF
NA	TRBJ2-5	TRBV9	NA	TGTGCCAGCAGCCCACTCAAACAGACCCAGTACTTC	CASSPLKQTQYF
TRBD1	TRBJ2-7	TRBV13	NA	TGTGCCAGCAGCTTAGAGGACAGGTGGAAGCAGTACTTC	CASSLEDRWKQYF
TRBD2	TRBJ2-1	TRBV3-1/TRBV3-2	NA	TGTGCCAGCAGCCAAGATCTGGGACTACCCTACAATGAGCAGTTCTTC	CASSQDLGLPYNEQFF
NA	TRBJ2-3	TRBV9	NA	TGTGCCAGCAGCGTAGCAGTTTTAACAGATACGCAGTATTTT	CASSVAVLTDTQYF
NA	TRBJ2-3	TRBV7-9	NA	TGTGCCAGCAGCCCACCCCAGGACGGCACTAACAGGGAGTATTTT	CASSPPQDGTNREYF
NA	TRBJ1-1	TRBV20-1	NA	TGCAGTGCCAATACAGGGACTGAAGCTTTCTTT	CSANTGTEAFF
TRBD1	TRBJ1-4	TRBV5-6	NA	TGTGCCAGCAGCCCGACAGGGAGAGGTGAAAAACTGTTTTTT	CASSPTGRGEKLFF
TRBD2	TRBJ2-7	TRBV15	NA	TGTGCCACCAGCAGAGATTTGGGCGGGAGTAGCGGGAGTGGGGTGGTCTACGAGCAGTACTTC	CATSRDLGGSSGSGVVYEQYF
NA	TRBJ2-6	TRBV21-1	NA	TGTGCCAGCAGCAAACTAGCGCGCTCTGGGGCCAACGTCCTGACTTTC	CASSKLARSGANVLTF
TRBD2	TRBJ2-5	TRBV19	NA	TGTGCCAGTAGTTTGCGGGAGTTCCAAGAGACCCAGTACTTC	CASSLREFQETQYF
TRBD2	TRBJ2-1	TRBV7-2	NA	TGTGCCAGCAGCTTAGGACTAGCAATTGAGCAGTTCTTC	CASSLGLAIEQFF
NA	TRBJ2-3	TRBV6-6	NA	TGTGCCAGTTCAGGGGAGACAGATACGCAGTATTTT	CASSGETDTQYF
NA	TRBJ2-1	TRBV19	NA	TGTGCCAGTAGTGGTAGCTATGCCTACAATGAGCAGTTCTTC	CASSGSYAYNEQFF
NA	TRBJ2-5	TRBV7-9	few	TGTGCCAGCAGCTTGCGGGCTTCTGGGCGGAAAGAGACCCAGTACTTC	CASSLRASGRKETQYF
TRBD1	TRBJ2-7	TRBV5-6	NA	TGTGCCAGCAGCTATGGGACAGGGTCATCCTACGAGCAGTACTTC	CASSYGTGSSYEQYF
NA	TRBJ2-6	TRBV6-1	NA	TGTGCCAGCAGTGAACTGGGAGAGTCTGGGGCCAACGTCCTGACTTTC	CASSELGESGANVLTF
TRBD1	TRBJ1-5	TRBV7-2	NA	TGTGCCAGCAGCCCCCGGACAGGGTACAATCAGCCCCAGCATTTT	CASSPRTGYNQPQHF
TRBD1	TRBJ2-1	TRBV7-9	NA	TGTGCCAGCAGCTCCTGGACAGGGGCCAACAATGAGCAGTTCTTC	CASSSWTGANNEQFF
TRBD2	TRBJ2-7	TRBV6-5	NA	TGTGCCAGCAGGGGGGTAGCGGGCCACGAGCAGTACTTC	CASRGVAGHEQYF
NA	TRBJ2-3	TRBV7-9	NA	TGTGCCAGCAGCTTACAAGATACGCAGTATTTT	CASSLQDTQYF
TRBD2	TRBJ2-2	TRBV19	NA	TGTGCCAGTAGTAGGCGGACTAGCGGGAGGCCCGGGGAGCTGTTTTTT	CASSRRTSGRPGELFF
TRBD1	TRBJ2-1	TRBV5-4	once	TGTGCCAGCAGCCAAGGGACAGGGCTCGATGAGCAGTTCTTC	CASSQGTGLDEQFF
NA	TRBJ2-7	TRBV7-9	NA	TGTGCCAGCAGCTTAGAACCGGTAAGAGACGAGCAGTACTTC	CASSLEPVRDEQYF
TRBD2	TRBJ2-1	TRBV11-2	few	TGTGCCAGCAGCTCTCTAGCGGGAGCGGCTGAGCAGTTCTTC	CASSSLAGAAEQFF
TRBD1	TRBJ1-3	TRBV11-2	NA	TGTGCCAGCAGTTTTGGGACAGCCTCTGGAAACACCATATATTTT	CASSFGTASGNTIYF
NA	TRBJ2-7	TRBV6-5	NA	TGTGCCAGCGCGACTACCACCTTCTACGAGCAGTACTTC	CASATTTFYEQYF
TRBD2	TRBJ2-5	TRBV24-1	NA	TGTGCCACCAGTGATTCAGTCCGGGAGGCAAAAGAGACCCAGTACTTC	CATSDSVREAKETQYF
TRBD1	TRBJ1-2	TRBV6-5	NA	TGTGCCAGCAGCACGGGACAGAACTATGGCTACACCTTC	CASSTGQNYGYTF
NA	TRBJ2-5	TRBV9	NA	TGTGCCAGCAGCGTAGCGGACGGGAGTCTCCGAGAGACCCAGTACTTC	CASSVADGSLRETQYF
TRBD1	TRBJ2-5	TRBV19	NA	TGTGCCAGTAGGGACAGGGGACAAGAGACCCAGTACTTC	CASRDRGQETQYF
TRBD1	TRBJ2-7	TRBV28	few	TGTGCCAGCGGACAGGGCGGGAACGAGCAGTACTTC	CASGQGGNEQYF
NA	TRBJ1-5	TRBV27	NA	TGTGCCAGCAGTTTCGCCCTGCCGGGGATTTATAGCAATCAGCCCCAGCATTTT	CASSFALPGIYSNQPQHF
TRBD2	TRBJ2-1	TRBV28	NA	TGTGCCAGCAGGGGACTAGCGGCCCCCAGCTCCTACAATGAGCAGTTCTTC	CASRGLAAPSSYNEQFF
NA	TRBJ2-7	TRBV28	few	TGTGCCAGCAGTTTGCAAGACAGGCGCGAGCAGTACTTC	CASSLQDRREQYF